This T cell receptor (beta chain) derives from a study of molecular identifiers for immune sequencing clone quantification. Using a CD8+CD4-CCR7+CD45RA+ phenotype, naive CD8 T cells were sorted. This clonotype was counted many times. Previously described methods and listed TCR primers were employed for the bulk TCR libraries. TCRdb re-derived calls from the PCR reads in MiXCR, one entry per CDR3 protein. The table has about 510,000 distinct CDR3 sequences, around a fifth seen once. The CDR3 has 16 residues. V lost 3 bases and J lost 0, with 17 bases in between. The germline gives CDR1 DFQATT, CDR2 SNEGSKA (reference sequence).

The sample taken for sequencing was naive CD8+ T cells from blood, with Jurkat cell RNA spiked in. As for subset: FACS-sorted CD8+CD4-CCR7+CD45RA+ naive T cells. This clonotype was sampled from a human donor in good health. Some libraries in this study had Jurkat cell RNA spiked in. J is TRBJ1-1 and V is TRBV20-1, with D tentatively TRBD1 (6 bases). The CDR3: CSASPYRRTVNTEAFF. In DNA form, the CDR3 reads TGCAGTGCTAGTCCCTATCGGAGGACAGTGAACACTGAAGCTTTCTTT.